This T cell receptor beta chain came from a study of T cell responses to AZD1222 COVID-19 vaccine. Regarding the study as a whole: Clonal diversity was possibly underestimated, and the donors were mostly white British, with more females.

TCRdb's table, derived via immunoSEQ multiplex PCR, lists solely in-frame clones and lacks some. The sample consists of fewer than 300,000 clones, over 85% of them appearing once. Comment on this clone: The antigen is not known.

The germline V gene encodes CDR1 DFQATT and CDR2 SNEGSKA (reference sequence). V was trimmed by 3 bases and J by 5 bases, leaving 7 bases between them. The CDR3 spans 11 residues. Sample: peripheral blood, taken on day 0 of AZD1222 vaccination. The V and J genes are TRBV20-1 and TRBJ1-2; D remains unclear. This sequence originates from an adult in good health. In nucleotides, the CDR3 is TGCAGTGCTAGGTACCCATATGGCTACACCTTC. This gives the protein CSARYPYGYTF.